The next 26 T cell receptor beta chains were all read from a single sample in a study of T cells in Graves' hyperthyroidism and ophthalmopathy. Authors of the study amplified TCR beta CDR3 regions from RNA transcripts. With the HTBI primer set, the TCR CDR3 went through a first round of RT-PCR. TCRdb re-called the multiplex PCR reads through MiXCR, storing one row per CDR3 protein. Found here are a few hundred thousand distinct CDR3 sequences, around 15% of them singletons; the top ten hold less than 20%. The sequencing sample was made of blood. The receptors were gathered from a woman younger than 35 with Graves' hyperthyroidism.

This clonotype was seen at least ten times. The chain employs TRBV2 and TRBJ1-1; no firm D call. The CDR3 extends over 8 amino acids. The germline V gene has CDR1 SNHLY and CDR2 FYNNEI. V lost 7 bases, J lost 10 bases, and 4 bases lay in between. CDR3: CASKGAFF. DNA of the CDR3: TGTGCCAGCAAAGGAGCTTTCTTT.

The chain uses TRBV10-1 and TRBJ2-7; 7 bases are a match to TRBD1. V lost 4 bases, J lost 4 bases, and 7 bases stayed unmatched. Looked up from germline, CDR1 is WNHNN and CDR2 is SYGVQD (reference sequence). This CDR3 region has 14 residues. CDR3 nucleotide sequence: TGCGCCAGCAGTGCCGGACAGGTAACTTACGAGCAGTACTTC. It specifies CASSAGQVTYEQYF.

This clonotype has a count of ten or more. The chain joins TRBV29-1 to TRBJ2-7, with D perhaps matching TRBD1 or TRBD2 (5 bases each). The CDR3 sequence is 13 residues long. V lost 4 bases to trimming and J lost 0 bases, with 10 bases between them. Germline V lookup: CDR1 SQVTM, CDR2 ANQGSEA. The CDR3 bases are TGCAGCGTTGGGGGACGGAGCTCCTACGAGCAGTACTTC. Protein sequence: CSVGGRSSYEQYF.

The V call is TRBV24-1, the J call TRBJ2-1; D gene unclear. Germline V CDR1 and CDR2: KGHDR, SFDVKD. V shed 6 bases and J shed 5 bases, with 7 bases lying between them. This CDR3 spans 12 amino acids. The DNA for the CDR3 is TGTGCCACCAGTCCCAGCCACAATGAGCAGTTCTTC. Translated: CATSPSHNEQFF.

This clonotype was found many times. This rearrangement joins TRBV27 to TRBJ2-3, with 11 positions matching TRBD2. Germline V gene data show CDR1 as MNHEY and CDR2 as SMNVEV (reference sequence). This CDR3 has 15 amino acids. Trimming at V came to 6 bases and at J to 5 bases, leaving 7 bases not matched to a gene. CDR3 sequence (DNA): TGTGCCAGCAGCGCCCTAGCGGGAGGAGGAGATACGCAGTATTTT. This translates into CASSALAGGGDTQYF.

This clonotype came up many times. The genes are TRBV29-1 and TRBJ2-5; tentatively, D is TRBD1 (5 bases). The V gene lost 8 bases and the J gene lost 0 bases, with 16 bases spanning the gap. There are 14 residues in the CDR3. Germline values: CDR1 SQVTM, CDR2 ANQGSEA. The CDR3 DNA reads as TGCAGCACTTTCTCTCGACAGAACCAAGAGACCCAGTACTTC. Residues: CSTFSRQNQETQYF.

V gene TRBV30 combines with J gene TRBJ1-2, with D hard to call. V lost 0 bases and J lost 4, with 15 bases in between. The CDR3 has 15 amino acids. The germline gives CDR1 GTSNPN, CDR2 SVGIG (reference sequence). CDR3 sequence: CAWSVRLRGPYGYTF. DNA of the CDR3: TGTGCCTGGAGTGTACGTTTACGAGGACCCTATGGCTACACCTTC.

This clonotype was recorded many times. The rearrangement uses TRBV12-3 or TRBV12-4 and TRBJ1-5, with D perhaps TRBD1 (5 bases). Trimming shortened V by 6 bases and J by 11 bases, and 14 bases separated the two germline ends. The CDR3 loop spans 12 amino acids. The CDR3 region has the DNA TGTGCCAGCAGCCGGGACGGACGGTCCCAGCATTTT. Translated, it gives CASSRDGRSQHF.

This clonotype was seen only a few times. The genes are TRBV14 and TRBJ2-2; TRBD2 is a possible D gene (6 bases). CDR1 and CDR2 from the germline V gene are SGHDN and FVKESK. There are 16 residues in the CDR3. V shed 4 bases and J shed 5 bases, with 17 bases lying between them. CDR3 region: CASSRTGAARTGELFF. The DNA of the CDR3 is TGTGCCAGCAGCCGGACGGGAGCCGCGAGAACCGGGGAGCTGTTTTTT.

A few counts support this clonotype. This chain connects TRBV11-2 to TRBJ2-7; weak D call: TRBD2 (7 bases). Trimming took 10 bases from V and 5 from J, leaving 18 bases between them. Germline loops: CDR1 SGHAT, CDR2 FQNNGV. The CDR3 loop spans 13 amino acids. The CDR3, as DNA: TGTGCCACCTCAGGGGAGGGAGAGAACGAGCAGTACGTC. This gives the protein CATSGEGENEQYV.

Points on this clonotype: Relative to the germline gene, one junction end is altered; a read error may explain this. This chain joins TRBV19 and TRBJ1-6; TRBD1 agrees at 7 bases. The length of the CDR3 is 16 residues. Germline CDR1 is LNHDA and CDR2 is SQIVND (reference sequence). The CDR3 protein is CTSSIGPTGSNSPLHF. DNA for the CDR3: TGTACCAGTAGTATCGGACCGACAGGGTCTAATTCACCCCTCCACTTT.

This clonotype was found a few times. The V call is TRBV6-4, the J call TRBJ1-1; 7 bases are shared with TRBD1. Germline lookup yields CDR1 MRHNA and CDR2 SNTAGT. CDR3 size: 16 residues. After removal of 5 bases from V and 4 bases from J, the junction contained 13 bases not matched to a gene. The DNA for the CDR3 is TGTGCCAGCAGTTACAGAGGGGGCGAGTGGACCACTGAAGCTTTCTTT. The encoded protein is CASSYRGGEWTTEAFF.

The chain has TRBV5-1 and TRBJ2-1, with D maybe TRBD1 (5 bases). Germline V gene lookup returns CDR1 SGHRS and CDR2 YFSETQ. The CDR3 totals 15 residues. Trimming shortened V by 0 bases and J by 8 bases, and 15 bases separated the two germline ends. Here the CDR3 reads CASSLGLPGIDEQFF. The CDR3 bases are TGCGCCAGCAGCTTGGGACTCCCAGGGATAGATGAGCAGTTCTTC.

This clonotype has a count of ten or more. V and J are TRBV11-2 and TRBJ2-3; weak D call: TRBD2 (6 bases). The germline V gene encodes CDR1 SGHAT and CDR2 FQNNGV. V lost 5 bases and J lost 5, with 11 bases in between. The CDR3 covers 13 residues. The CDR3 sequence is CASSHRTKDTQYF. DNA for the CDR3: TGTGCCAGCAGCCACCGGACTAAAGATACGCAGTATTTT.

Ten or more counts support this clonotype. The V and J genes are TRBV20-1 and TRBJ1-1; maybe TRBD1 (6 bases). Germline assignment: CDR1 DFQATT and CDR2 SNEGSKA (reference sequence). With 1 base removed from V and 5 bases from J, the gap between germline ends came to 14 bases. This CDR3 has 14 amino acids. CDR3: CSARAQGRWTEAFF. The CDR3 region has the DNA TGCAGTGCTAGAGCACAGGGAAGATGGACTGAAGCTTTCTTT.

Ten or more counts support this clonotype. With a much larger clone just one base away, this may be a read error. The rearrangement links TRBV11-2 to TRBJ2-1; possible D gene TRBD1, 5 bases. CDR1 and CDR2 (germline): SGHAT, FQNNGV. Trimming took 1 base from V and 8 from J, leaving 12 bases between them. The CDR3 length is 14 residues. CDR3 loop: CASSLGLVGDEQFF. The CDR3 nucleotides read TGTGCCAGCAGCTTAGGCTTGGTAGGGGATGAGCAGTTCTTC.

On this clonotype: A clone one base away is much larger, so this may be a read error. The V gene is TRBV2, the J gene TRBJ1-1; no clear D gene. V was pared by 10 bases and J by 4 bases, with 16 bases between. The CDR3 is 13 residues long. Germline V gene lookup returns CDR1 SNHLY and CDR2 FYNNEI. CDR3 coding DNA: TGTGCCACCTCGTTACCAGGCGGCACTGAAGCTTTCTTT. It is translated as CATSLPGGTEAFF.

There are many counts of this clonotype. This chain uses TRBV9 with TRBJ2-6, with D unclear. The CDR3 has 15 residues. Trimming pared 5 bases from V and 3 bases from J, leaving 12 bases between. Germline assignment: CDR1 SGDLS and CDR2 YYNGEE. CDR3: CASSQQSLGANVLTF. CDR3 bases: TGTGCCAGCAGTCAACAGTCTCTTGGGGCCAACGTCCTGACTTTC.

This clonotype has just a few counts. The CDR3 DNA follows: TGTGCCAGCTCACCAGGGCCGGACATTCACACTGAAGCTTTCTTT. This codes for CASSPGPDIHTEAFF. This chain links TRBV18 with TRBJ1-1; D is perhaps TRBD1 (5 bases). The CDR3 has 15 amino acids. Germline V gene data show CDR1 as KGHSH and CDR2 as LQKENI. V lost 2 bases to trimming and J lost 3 bases, with 13 bases between them.

This clonotype was observed at least ten times. V usage is TRBV11-3 and J usage is TRBJ2-1; no clear D gene. V was trimmed by 4 bases and J by 3 bases, leaving 10 bases between them. Germline V gene data show CDR1 as SGHNT and CDR2 as YENEEA. The CDR3 sequence is 14 residues long. The CDR3 protein is CASSSDPIYNEQFF. CDR3 sequence (DNA): TGTGCCAGCAGCTCCGATCCAATCTACAATGAGCAGTTCTTC.

This clonotype came up many times. J is TRBJ2-1 and V is TRBV11-1; 11 bases line up with TRBD2. Germline-derived CDR1 and CDR2 are SGHAT and FQDESV (reference sequence). The CDR3 length is 16 residues. The trim removed 5 bases at V and 3 bases at J, leaving 6 bases unmatched. The CDR3 region has the DNA TGTGCCAGCAGCATCCTAGCGGGAGGAGTCTACAATGAGCAGTTCTTC. Translation: CASSILAGGVYNEQFF.

This clonotype has a count of ten or more. The rearrangement uses TRBV30 and TRBJ2-3; maybe TRBD2 (5 bases). Germline V gives CDR1 GTSNPN, CDR2 SVGIG (reference sequence). The CDR3 has 15 residues. V gave up 4 bases and J gave up 0 bases, with 14 bases separating them. In nucleotides, the CDR3 is TGTGCCTGGAAATCGAAGCGGATCAGCACAGATACGCAGTATTTT. Translated, it gives CAWKSKRISTDTQYF.

This clonotype was detected only a few times. The V gene is TRBV6-5, the J gene TRBJ2-5; D is perhaps TRBD2 (6 bases). The CDR3 extends over 15 amino acids. Germline CDR1 and CDR2: MNHEY and SVGAGI. Trimming took off 0 bases at V and 9 bases at J, with 17 bases between the two ends. CDR3 protein: CASSYSKAGGVAQYF. The CDR3 nucleotides read TGTGCCAGCAGTTACTCGAAGGCCGGGGGAGTGGCCCAGTACTTC.

V is TRBV20-1 and J is TRBJ2-5; D may match TRBD1 or TRBD2 (5 bases each). CDR1 is DFQATT and CDR2 is SNEGSKA in the germline V gene (reference sequence). This CDR3 is built from 16 residues. V gave up 1 base and J gave up 1 base, with 16 bases separating them. In nucleotides, the CDR3 is TGCAGTGCTAGAGTGGTTTTGAGGGGCCCCCAAGAGACCCAGTACTTC. It yields the protein CSARVVLRGPQETQYF.

This clonotype has at least ten counts. V usage is TRBV2 and J usage is TRBJ2-7; D uncertain. The germline V and J ends were trimmed by 4 bases and 6 bases, with 19 bases remaining between them. CDR1 is SNHLY and CDR2 is FYNNEI in the germline V gene. CDR3 size: 15 residues. The CDR3 DNA sequence: TGTGCCAGCAGTGGACCCCCGACCGGTGTCTCCGAGCAGTACTTC. Residues: CASSGPPTGVSEQYF. Combining the CDR3 with reference TRBV2 and TRBJ2-7 gives the whole variable domain EPEVTQTPSHQVTQMGQEVILRCVPISNHLYFYWYRQILGQKVEFLVSFYNNEISEKSEIFDDQFSVERPDGSNFTLKIRSTKLEDSAMYFCASSGPPTGVSEQYFGPGTRLTVT.

This clonotype was counted at least ten times. This chain links TRBV5-1 with TRBJ1-2; D unclear. CDR1 SGHRS and CDR2 YFSETQ come from the germline V gene. Between the trimmed V and J ends, which lost 2 bases and 4 bases, there was a span of 12 bases. The length of the CDR3 is 14 residues. The CDR3 region is CASSFVESSYGYTF. In DNA, the CDR3 is TGCGCCAGCAGCTTCGTTGAGAGCAGCTATGGCTACACCTTC.